This passage covers 11 T cell receptor beta chains from one sample sequenced in a study of Ad26.COV2.S vaccination and SARS-CoV-2 variants. Libraries were prepared by immunoSEQ multiplex PCR; TCRdb keeps only in-frame clonotypes and omits some of them. The data hold roughly 300,000 clones, with 88% observed a single time. Treatment denoted: around 19 received Ad26.COV2.S at low or high dose, single or two shots; about 5 received placebo; per-sample allocation not given. The study sampled participants on day 63 after the first vaccine or placebo injection. The specimen was peripheral blood, collected in a trial of Ad26.COV2.S vaccine versus placebo. Every receptor here comes from a person between 18 and 65 years old who received the Ad26.COV2.S COVID-19 vaccine or a placebo.

The chain is built from TRBV20-1 and TRBJ1-4; tentatively, D is TRBD1 (6 bases). Germline V CDR1 and CDR2: DFQATT, SNEGSKA (reference sequence). The CDR3 is 11 residues long. This CDR3 reads CSPTRGEKLFF. The CDR3 DNA is TGCAGCCCTACTAGGGGGGAAAAACTGTTTTTT.

The chain employs TRBV7-2 and TRBJ2-5, with unresolved D. The CDR3 consists of 11 residues. The V end lost 3 bases, the J end lost 9 bases, and 8 bases lay between the germline ends. CDR1 SGHTA and CDR2 FQGNSA come from the germline V gene. The DNA for the CDR3 is TGTGCCAGCAGCTTGGATGTGGCCCAGTACTTC. It encodes CASSLDVAQYF.

The rearrangement joins TRBV7-8 to TRBJ2-7; D might be TRBD1 (5 bases). Germline V lookup: CDR1 SGHVS, CDR2 FQNEAQ. V lost 5 bases, J lost 4 bases, and 12 bases lay in between. The length of the CDR3 is 13 residues. CDR3 sequence: CASSRHQGYEQYF. CDR3 DNA sequence: TGTGCCAGCAGCCGACACCAGGGATACGAGCAGTACTTC.

The chain recombines TRBV6-5 with TRBJ1-2; 9 bases fit TRBD1. V trimming: 5 bases; J trimming: 2 bases; junction bases outside the gene matches: 6. Germline lookup yields CDR1 MNHEY and CDR2 SVGAGI. The CDR3 consists of 15 residues. The CDR3 sequence is CASSRQGVLNYGYTF. The CDR3 nucleotides are TGTGCCAGCAGTCGACAGGGGGTATTGAACTATGGCTACACCTTC.

The chain links TRBV18 to TRBJ1-2; 9 bases are shared with TRBD1. Germline loops: CDR1 KGHSH, CDR2 LQKENI. The CDR3 loop spans 15 amino acids. Trimming at V came to 6 bases and at J to 2 bases, leaving 7 bases not matched to a gene. CDR3 coding DNA: TGTGCCAGCTCGGTCCGGGACAGGGAAAACTATGGCTACACCTTC. Its protein product is CASSVRDRENYGYTF. The whole variable domain, filled in from reference TRBV18 and TRBJ1-2, reads NAGVMQNPRHLVRRRGQEARLRCSPMKGHSHVYWYRQLPEEGLKFMVYLQKENIIDESGMPKERFSAEFPKEGPSILRIQQVVRGDSAAYFCASSVRDRENYGYTFGSGTRLTVV.

This chain links TRBV10-3 with TRBJ1-1; no clear D. The V gene lost 8 bases and the J gene lost 0 bases, with 7 bases spanning the gap. CDR3 length equals 12 residues. Germline-derived CDR1 and CDR2 are ENHRY and SYGVKD. In DNA form, the CDR3 reads TGTGCCATCGGTCAGTTGAACACTGAAGCTTTCTTT. Its protein product is CAIGQLNTEAFF.

The chain links TRBV15 to TRBJ1-3; D gene unclear. CDR1 LNHNV and CDR2 YYDKDF come from the germline V gene (reference sequence). Deletions cut 5 bases from V and 4 bases from J, with 9 bases between. The CDR3 has 13 amino acids. DNA of the CDR3: TGTGCCACCAGCGAGGTTCGGGGAAACACCATATATTTT. Translating it yields CATSEVRGNTIYF.

The rearrangement links TRBV18 to TRBJ1-5; a possible D gene is TRBD1 (6 bases). Germline V gene data show CDR1 as KGHSH and CDR2 as LQKENI. Deletions cut 4 bases from V and 6 bases from J, with 13 bases between. There are 14 residues in the CDR3. The CDR3 nucleotides read TGTGCCAGCTCACAACAGGGAGGAGTTCAGCCCCAGCATTTT. It is translated as CASSQQGGVQPQHF.

This sequence joins TRBV27 and TRBJ2-5, with 9 bases fitting TRBD2. This CDR3 comprises 16 residues. After removal of 2 bases from V and 4 bases from J, the junction contained 8 bases not matched to a gene. Germline values: CDR1 MNHEY, CDR2 SMNVEV (reference sequence). The CDR3 region is CASSLGTLAGIETQYF. The CDR3 DNA reads as TGTGCCAGCAGTTTAGGTACACTAGCGGGCATAGAGACCCAGTACTTC.

The chain joins TRBV11-3 to TRBJ2-4, with a tentative D call TRBD1 (5 bases). The CDR3 spans 18 residues. CDR1 and CDR2 from the germline V gene are SGHNT and YENEEA. Trimming stripped 5 bases from V and 7 bases from J, with 27 bases between. Here the CDR3 reads CASSTPAEWQGLWNIQYF. CDR3 in DNA: TGTGCCAGCAGCACGCCTGCAGAATGGCAGGGATTATGGAACATTCAGTACTTC.

The chain carries TRBV18 and TRBJ1-2; D is unresolved. This CDR3 spans 13 amino acids. The V end was cut by 2 bases, the J end by 7 bases, with 11 bases between. Germline V gene sequence: CDR1 KGHSH, CDR2 LQKENI. In nucleotides, the CDR3 is TGTGCCAGCTCACCAAGTAGGGAGCGTGGCTACACCTTC. This translates into CASSPSRERGYTF.